The 30 T cell receptor beta chains below all came from one sample that was sequenced in a study of tumor and adjacent non-tumor tissue in lung cancer. RNA was extracted from bulk tissue without any cell sorting. The library came from three nested PCR rounds adapted from ARM-PCR protocols. TCRdb independently ran MiXCR on the multiplex PCR reads; one entry per CDR3 protein. The profile covers 78,000 or so distinct CDR3 sequences, with around 86% appearing a single time and about 14% taken by the ten largest. Input material: lung tumor tissue. The source is a woman between 50 and 59 years old with non-small cell lung cancer.

Concerning this clonotype: At one of its ends the junction is not consistent with the germline gene, which may arise from a read error. The genes are TRBV20-1 and TRBJ2-7; D may be TRBD2 (5 bases). The germline V gene has CDR1 DFQATT and CDR2 SNEGSKA (reference sequence). The length of the CDR3 is 15 residues. The CDR3, as DNA: TGCAGTGCTAGAGATCCCCGGGATGGCCTGTACGAACAGTACTTC. Translating gives CSARDPRDGLYEQYF.

In the case of this clonotype: The junction shows a germline mismatch at one end, possibly a read error. V usage is TRBV4-2 and J usage is TRBJ2-6; perhaps TRBD1 as D (5 bases). From germline, CDR1 is LGHNA and CDR2 YNFKEQ. This CDR3 spans 15 amino acids. CDR3 coding DNA: TGTGCCAGCAGCCAGTCGAGCTCTGGGGCCAACCTCCTAACTTTC. As protein: CASSQSSSGANLLTF.

There are many counts of this clonotype. A much bigger clone sits one base away, suggesting this may be a read error. V usage is TRBV20-1 and J usage is TRBJ2-1; D gene unclear. CDR1 and CDR2 (germline): DFQATT, SNEGSKA (reference sequence). CDR3 length: 12 amino acids. CDR3 sequence reads: CSAPMVNNEQSF. As DNA, the CDR3 is TGCAGTGCCCCTATGGTGAACAATGAGCAGTCCTTC.

About this clonotype itself: Compared with germline, one end of the junction differs, possibly owing to a read error. The rearrangement uses TRBV11-2 and TRBJ2-2; D remains ambiguous. The CDR3 has 16 residues. CDR1 and CDR2 from the germline V gene are SGHAT and FQNNGV. CDR3 in amino acids: CARSLFLRANTWELFF. DNA for the CDR3: TGTGCCAGGAGCCTCTTTCTCCGAGCGAACACCTGGGAGCTGTTTTTT.

This clonotype was seen more than once but under ten times. A read error may explain this, as a much larger clone is one base away. This chain connects TRBV5-1 to TRBJ1-1; D gene unclear. From germline, CDR1 is SGHRS and CDR2 YFSETQ. There are 12 residues in the CDR3. The CDR3 coding sequence is TGCGCCAGCAGCGACGGGAGAAGTGAAGCTCTCTTT. Amino acids: CASSDGRSEALF. Complete variable domain (other parts from reference TRBV5-1 and TRBJ1-1): KAGVTQTPRYLIKTRGQQVTLSCSPISGHRSVSWYQQTPGQGLQFLFEYFSETQRNKGNFPGRFSGRQFSNSRSEMNVSTLELGDSALYLCASSDGRSEALFGQGTRLTVV.

Of note for this clonotype: Sequence at one end of the junction differs from germline and may be a read error. V and J are TRBV6-5 and TRBJ1-6; D is possibly TRBD1 (6 bases). The CDR3 is 15 residues long. Germline V gene sequence: CDR1 MNHEY, CDR2 SVGAGI. CDR3 protein: CASSYTTGEDSPVHF. DNA of the CDR3: TGTGCCAGCAGTTACACGACAGGAGAGGACTCACCCGTCCATTTT.

In its sample, this clonotype was seen a few times. The rearrangement links TRBV28 to TRBJ1-1; D gene ambiguous. The germline gives CDR1 MDHEN, CDR2 SYDVKM. The CDR3 length is 14 residues. The chain's CDR3 is CANSRSRISTEAFF. CDR3 sequence (DNA): TGTGCGAACAGTCGGAGTCGAATATCCACTGAAGCTTTCTTT.

This clonotype was seen a single time. Given the absence of the conserved phenylalanine or tryptophan at the CDR3 end, a read error is likely. This chain connects TRBV24-1 to TRBJ2-5, with TRBD1 matching 8 bases. The germline gives CDR1 KGHDR, CDR2 SFDVKD. This CDR3 comprises 15 residues. CDR3 amino acids: CATSDLQGVGETQYL. The CDR3, as DNA: TGTGCGACCAGTGATTTACAGGGGGTAGGCGAGACCCAGTACCTC.

As for this clonotype: This CDR3 fails to terminate in the conserved phenylalanine or tryptophan, so it likely reflects a read error. The chain couples TRBV12-3 or TRBV12-4 to TRBJ2-7; D possibly uses TRBD1 or TRBD2 (5 bases each). This CDR3 region has 14 residues. DNA of the CDR3: TGTGCCAGTAGTTTAATTGGGGGACCCTACGAGCAGTACATC. It codes for CASSLIGGPYEQYI.

J is TRBJ1-6 and V is TRBV6-1, with 10 bases that match TRBD1. The V and J ends lost 5 bases and 9 bases, in that order; junction bases with no gene match: 7. Per germline, CDR1 MNHNS and CDR2 SASEGT. CDR3 length equals 15 residues. The CDR3 bases are TGTGCCAGCAGTAGACAGGGGGCGAATTTTTCACCCCTCCACTTT. Translated: CASSRQGANFSPLHF.

This clonotype occurred many times. This chain joins TRBV20-1 and TRBJ2-7; maybe TRBD2 (6 bases). CDR1 and CDR2 from the germline V gene are DFQATT and SNEGSKA (reference sequence). V lost 5 bases to trimming and J lost 1 base, with 21 bases between them. The CDR3 contains 16 residues. Written as DNA, the CDR3 is TGCAGTGCTCTGTCGGTGCTCGGAGGGCCGTCCTACGAGCAGTACTTC. Amino acids: CSALSVLGGPSYEQYF.

Concerning this clonotype itself: A much larger clone lies one base from this, so it may be a read error. V and J are TRBV7-8 and TRBJ2-7; D is possibly TRBD1 (6 bases). The V gene lost 5 bases and the J gene lost 3 bases, with 14 bases spanning the gap. Germline CDR1 and CDR2: SGHVS and FQNEAQ. The CDR3 contains 14 residues. CDR3 sequence (DNA): TGTGCCAGCAGCATCTCGGGACAAGTCTACGAGCAGTACTTC. It is translated as CASSISGQVYEQYF.

Points on this clonotype: One end of the junction is discordant with germline, which a read error may explain. This sequence joins TRBV11-2 and TRBJ2-7; D is unclear. The CDR3 contains 15 residues. Germline assignment: CDR1 SGHAT and CDR2 FQNNGV. The chain's CDR3 is CASSPCANGSYERYF. The DNA of the CDR3 is TGTGCCAGCAGTCCTTGTGCTAACGGTTCCTACGAGCGGTACTTC.

As regards this clonotype: This CDR3 is missing its conserved last phenylalanine or tryptophan, likely due to a read error. The V gene is TRBV29-1, the J gene TRBJ1-1; 7 nucleotides line up with TRBD1. V shed 3 bases, J shed 7 bases, and the junction held 8 bases outside the gene matches. Germline CDR1 reads SQVTM; CDR2 reads ANQGSEA. CDR3 size: 13 residues. As DNA, the CDR3 is TGCAGCGTTGACAAAGGGACAGCTAGTGAAGCTTTCTCC. Protein: CSVDKGTASEAFS.

The chain carries TRBV6-1 and TRBJ1-5; D gene ambiguous. CDR1 and CDR2 (germline): MNHNS, SASEGT. V lost 2 bases and J lost 0, with 11 bases in between. The CDR3 runs 16 residues. The CDR3 is CASSEMRHTSNQPQHF. CDR3 nucleotide sequence: TGTGCCAGCAGTGAAATGAGACATACTAGCAATCAGCCCCAGCATTTT.

Concerning this clonotype itself: The conserved final phenylalanine or tryptophan is absent from the CDR3, which likely points to a read error. The rearrangement uses TRBV20-1 and TRBJ2-7; D may be TRBD1 (6 bases). The CDR3 consists of 12 residues. CDR1 DFQATT and CDR2 SNEGSKA come from the germline V gene (reference sequence). V lost 5 bases and J lost 10, with 18 bases in between. The CDR3 sequence is CSASDRSAEQYL. The DNA for the CDR3 is TGCAGTGCTTCCGACAGGAGCGCCGAACAGTACCTC.

On this clonotype itself: A much larger clone sits a single nucleotide away, making a read error possible. The V call is TRBV28, the J call TRBJ2-3; D not resolved. The CDR3 consists of 15 residues. Trimming took off 0 bases at V and 5 bases at J, with 12 bases between the two ends. Per the germline V gene, CDR1 is MDHEN and CDR2 is SYDVKM. The DNA of the CDR3 is TGTGCCAGCAGTTTATGGGCGGAACCCAAAGATACGCAGTATTTT. This translates into CASSLWAEPKDTQYF. The full variable domain, with the rest looked up from reference TRBV28 and TRBJ2-3, is DVKVTQSSRYLVKRTGEKVFLECVQDMDHENMFWYRQDPGLGLRLIYFSYDVKMKEKGDIPEGYSVSREKKERFSLILESASTNQTSMYLCASSLWAEPKDTQYFGPGTRLTVL.

In its sample, this clonotype was seen once. The germline gene is not matched at one end of the junction; a read error may be the cause. The genes are TRBV4-1 and TRBJ2-6, with D hard to call. CDR3 length: 16 amino acids. CDR1 and CDR2 from the germline V gene are MGHRA and YSYEKL. CDR3 loop: CVSSQDWVSGANVLTF. In nucleotides, the CDR3 is TGCGTCAGCAGCCAAGATTGGGTTTCCGGGGCCAACGTCCTGACTTTC.

This clonotype has only a few counts. A much larger clone lies one base from this, so it may be a read error. The chain is built from TRBV28 and TRBJ1-1; D possibly corresponds to TRBD1 (6 bases). The CDR3 spans 14 residues. Germline V gives CDR1 MDHEN, CDR2 SYDVKM. Trimming left V 6 bases short and J 3 bases short, with 14 bases between. As DNA, the CDR3 is TGTGCCAGCAGGCCGGGACACGAGGACACTGAAGCTTTCTTT. Translating gives CASRPGHEDTEAFF.

This clonotype came up a few times. V usage is TRBV7-9 and J usage is TRBJ1-4; D remains unclear. The CDR3 length is 19 residues. In germline, CDR1 is SEHNR, CDR2 FQNEAQ (reference sequence). Trimming cost V 1 base and J 4 bases, with 22 bases left between them. CDR3: CASSLGVGEGRTNNEKLFF. The CDR3 nucleotides are TGTGCCAGCAGCTTAGGAGTCGGGGAAGGACGAACTAATAATGAAAAACTGTTTTTT.

To note about this clonotype: A read error may account for a junction end that differs from germline. The rearrangement uses TRBV5-5 and TRBJ2-7; D remains ambiguous. The CDR3 spans 12 residues. Germline V gene lookup returns CDR1 SGHKS and CDR2 YYEKEE (reference sequence). The CDR3 region has the DNA TGTGCCAGCAGTTCGAGCGTGAGGAGTTCGTATTTC. Translation: CASSSSVRSSYF.

Concerning this clonotype itself: Germline and junction disagree at one end, which may indicate a read error. The rearrangement joins TRBV20-1 to TRBJ1-5; D not resolved. The CDR3 totals 15 residues. Germline CDR1 reads DFQATT; CDR2 reads SNEGSKA (reference sequence). In nucleotides, the CDR3 is TGCAGTACTAGACCGAGACATGGTGGTGCTCAGCCCCAGCATTTT. Protein: CSTRPRHGGAQPQHF.

Worth noting for this clonotype: One end of the junction varies from germline; a read error may be responsible. V gene TRBV7-8 combines with J gene TRBJ2-7; 12 bases line up with TRBD2. This CDR3 has 15 amino acids. Germline-derived CDR1 and CDR2 are SGHVS and FQNEAQ. The CDR3 DNA follows: TGTGCCAACAGCTTGATGGGACTAGCGGGTTACGAGCAGTACTTC. Residues: CANSLMGLAGYEQYF.

This clonotype appeared once. The final CDR3 position lacks the conserved phenylalanine or tryptophan, pointing to a likely read error. CDR3 DNA: TGCAGTGCTAGGAAGGGGGGGAGTAGCGGGAACGAGCAGTACTTA. This sequence encodes CSARKGGSSGNEQYL. The chain has TRBV20-1 and TRBJ2-7; 8 bases are a match to TRBD2. V shed 3 bases and J 5 bases; nucleotides not matched to a gene: 12. CDR3 length: 15 amino acids. Germline V lookup: CDR1 DFQATT, CDR2 SNEGSKA (reference sequence).

On this clonotype: Its ends do not fully match the called genes, so a read error is possible. The chain combines TRBV4-3 with TRBJ2-2, with D tentatively TRBD2 (5 bases). This CDR3 contains 16 residues. CDR1 and CDR2 (germline): LGHNA, YSLEER. CDR3 residues: CASSQERSVSTGELFF. Here the CDR3 DNA reads TGCGCCAGCAGCCAAGAACGAAGCGTAAGCACCGGGGAACTGTTTTTT.

In its sample, this clonotype was seen once. Its ends do not fully match the called genes, so a read error is possible. The genes are TRBV5-1 and TRBJ2-2, with D perhaps TRBD2 (5 bases). The length of the CDR3 is 16 residues. The germline V gene encodes CDR1 SGHRS and CDR2 YFSETQ. The CDR3: CASSLVYGGPTGELSF. DNA for the CDR3: TGCGCCAGCAGCTTGGTTTATGGTGGCCCCACCGGGGAGTTGTCTTTT. Full variable domain (missing parts from reference TRBV5-1 and TRBJ2-2): KAGVTQTPRYLIKTRGQQVTLSCSPISGHRSVSWYQQTPGQGLQFLFEYFSETQRNKGNFPGRFSGRQFSNSRSEMNVSTLELGDSALYLCASSLVYGGPTGELSFGEGSRLTVL.

The CDR3 DNA reads TGTGCCAGCTACGAAGACAGGAATCAGCCCCAGCATTTT. Protein sequence: CASYEDRNQPQHF. The V gene is TRBV11-2, the J gene TRBJ1-5; tentative D call: TRBD1 (6 bases). Trimming shortened V by 8 bases and J by 4 bases, and 12 bases separated the two germline ends. Germline V CDR1 and CDR2: SGHAT, FQNNGV. This CDR3 contains 13 residues.

To note about this clonotype: One junction end disagrees with the germline gene, perhaps due to a read error. V and J are TRBV14 and TRBJ1-3; D not certain. This CDR3 region has 17 residues. Germline CDR1 SGHDN, CDR2 FVKESK. In DNA form, the CDR3 reads TGTGCCAGCAGCCAAGATCACCCGCGTTTGTCTGGAAACGCCATATATTTT. Residues: CASSQDHPRLSGNAIYF. The full variable domain, rest sourced from reference TRBV14 and TRBJ1-3, is EAGVTQFPSHSVIEKGQTVTLRCDPISGHDNLYWYRRVMGKEIKFLLHFVKESKQDESGMPNNRFLAERTGGTYSTLKVQPAELEDSGVYFCASSQDHPRLSGNAIYFGEGSWLTVV.

Notes on this clonotype: A junction end diverges from the germline sequence, so it may reflect a read error. The rearrangement links TRBV6-5 to TRBJ1-1; D gene ambiguous. CDR1 is MNHEY and CDR2 is SVGAGI in the germline V gene. The CDR3 totals 14 residues. The CDR3 protein is CASSTHGMNTEAFF. The CDR3 DNA follows: TGTGCCAGCAGCACACACGGAATGAACACTGAAGCGTTCTTT.

This rearrangement joins TRBV12-3 or TRBV12-4 to TRBJ2-2, with D tentatively TRBD2 (5 bases). Trimming stripped 5 bases from V and 6 bases from J, with 16 bases between. The CDR3 totals 15 residues. The CDR3 DNA reads TGTGCCAGCAGTCCTCGAACAGAGAGGGCCGGGGAGCTGTTTTTT. It codes for CASSPRTERAGELFF.